Following are 22 T cell receptor beta chains from one sample sequenced in a study of blood T cell repertoires in COVID-19. TCRdb keeps only in-frame clones here, not all; method: immunoSEQ multiplex PCR. The sample has approximately 250,000 clones, around four fifths seen once. Sequenced: PBMCs or T cells enriched from blood (not recorded which). The receptors originated from a man aged 25 to 45 with acute COVID-19.

V usage is TRBV14 and J usage is TRBJ2-5; D is perhaps TRBD1 (5 bases). CDR1 and CDR2 (germline): SGHDN, FVKESK. The CDR3 sequence is 15 residues long. The V and J ends lost 0 bases and 5 bases respectively, with 13 bases between them. Here the CDR3 DNA reads TGTGCCAGCAGCCAAGATATGGGGCTCCGGGAGACCCAGTACTTC. It is translated as CASSQDMGLRETQYF.

This chain uses TRBV3-1 (or the pseudogene TRBV3-2) with TRBJ1-3, with 11 bases aligning to TRBD1. V was clipped by 4 bases and J by 1 base; unmatched bases: 9. The germline CDR1 and CDR2 sequences are LGHDT and YNNKEL (reference sequence). CDR3 length: 18 residues. The DNA for the CDR3 is TGTGCCAGCAGCCCTTATCGCGGACAGGGGGCTTCTGGAAACACCATATATTTT. It yields the protein CASSPYRGQGASGNTIYF.

The genes are TRBV19 and TRBJ2-2, with D maybe TRBD1 (6 bases). V was trimmed by 3 bases and J by 3 bases, leaving 14 bases between them. CDR3 size: 16 residues. The germline V gene encodes CDR1 LNHDA and CDR2 SQIVND (reference sequence). The CDR3: CASSIEQGIDTGELFF. In DNA form, the CDR3 reads TGTGCCAGTAGTATCGAACAGGGAATTGACACCGGGGAGCTGTTTTTT. Based on the CDR3 plus reference TRBV19 and TRBJ2-2, the full variable domain is DGGITQSPKYLFRKEGQNVTLSCEQNLNHDAMYWYRQDPGQGLRLIYYSQIVNDFQKGDIAEGYSVSREKKESFPLTVTSAQKNPTAFYLCASSIEQGIDTGELFFGEGSRLTVL.

The V call is TRBV6-2 or TRBV6-3, the J call TRBJ1-5, with 12 bases identical to TRBD1. V lost 4 bases to trimming and J lost 0 bases; unmatched junction nucleotides: 7. Looked up from germline, CDR1 is MNHEY and CDR2 is SVGEGT. The CDR3 consists of 18 residues. The DNA of the CDR3 is TGTGCCAGCAGTTCGCCGGGACAGGGGGCGGATAGCAATCAGCCCCAGCATTTT. Its protein product is CASSSPGQGADSNQPQHF.

The chain uses TRBV11-1 and TRBJ1-1; a weak D match, TRBD1 (6 bases). The germline CDR1 and CDR2 sequences are SGHAT and FQDESV (reference sequence). V was clipped by 1 base and J by 5 bases, with 8 bases between them. The CDR3 runs to 13 residues. CDR3 protein: CASSLEGGTEAFF. The CDR3 DNA is TGTGCCAGCAGCTTAGAGGGGGGGACTGAAGCTTTCTTT.

The chain is built from TRBV5-5 and TRBJ2-3; D not certain. Germline assignment: CDR1 SGHKS and CDR2 YYEKEE (reference sequence). The CDR3 has 11 amino acids. Trimming took off 2 bases at V and 11 bases at J, with 9 bases between the two ends. CDR3 protein: CASSFNREQYF. In DNA form, the CDR3 reads TGTGCCAGCAGCTTCAACCGAGAGCAGTATTTT.

This chain links TRBV9 with TRBJ2-1, with 8 nucleotides matching TRBD2. V shed 0 bases and J 8 bases; nucleotides not matched to a gene: 4. The CDR3 covers 14 residues. Germline lookup yields CDR1 SGDLS and CDR2 YYNGEE. The CDR3 loop is CASSVERGSDEQFF. CDR3 sequence (DNA): TGTGCCAGCAGCGTAGAGCGGGGGAGCGATGAGCAGTTCTTC.

This clone came up once. The CDR3 loop reads CASSYGGESNQPQHF. The CDR3 nucleotides read TGTGCCAGCAGTTACGGTGGGGAGAGCAATCAGCCCCAGCATTTT. The chain couples TRBV6-5 to TRBJ1-5; D call uncertain. The CDR3 contains 15 residues. V was shortened by 2 bases and J by 1 base, with 9 bases between the two germline ends. Looked up from germline, CDR1 is MNHEY and CDR2 is SVGAGI.

The chain combines TRBV9 with TRBJ1-1; TRBD1 matches 9 bases. CDR1 SGDLS and CDR2 YYNGEE come from the germline V gene. CDR3 length: 15 residues. V dropped 4 bases and J dropped 2; count of bases not matched to a gene: 6. CDR3 amino acids: CASSLSTGGNTEAFF. CDR3 DNA: TGTGCCAGCAGCCTCTCGACAGGGGGAAACACTGAAGCTTTCTTT.

This clone was recorded a few times. The rearrangement uses TRBV19 and TRBJ1-6; the D is unclear. The V gene lost 7 bases and the J gene lost 11 bases, with 33 bases spanning the gap. The germline V gene encodes CDR1 LNHDA and CDR2 SQIVND (reference sequence). This CDR3 has 19 residues. CDR3 sequence (DNA): TGTGCCAGTATGGCAGAGACACCTATGGGAGGACTGTCGGAAACACCCCTCCACTTT. This gives the protein CASMAETPMGGLSETPLHF.

V is TRBV5-6 and J is TRBJ1-5; D may be TRBD1 (6 bases). Trimming took 4 bases from V and 1 from J, leaving 15 bases between them. The CDR3 sequence is 16 residues long. CDR1 SGHDT and CDR2 YYEEEE come from the germline V gene. CDR3 loop: CASSPSQGRSNQPQHF. CDR3 bases: TGTGCCAGCAGCCCGTCACAGGGAAGGAGCAATCAGCCCCAGCATTTT.

The chain recombines TRBV28 with TRBJ2-5, with TRBD2 matching 14 bases. CDR1 and CDR2 from the germline V gene are MDHEN and SYDVKM. The CDR3 contains 15 residues. V trimming: 9 bases; J trimming: 5 bases; junction bases outside the gene matches: 8. CDR3 DNA: TGTGCCAGTAAGGGGACTAGCGGGGGTTCGGAGACCCAGTACTTC. Amino acids: CASKGTSGGSETQYF.

The chain carries TRBV7-9 and TRBJ2-3; 8 positions match TRBD2. From germline, CDR1 is SEHNR and CDR2 FQNEAQ (reference sequence). With 5 bases clipped from V and 3 bases from J, the junction kept 7 bases outside the gene matches. The CDR3 is 15 residues long. This CDR3 is CASSAGGLWTDTQYF. As DNA, the CDR3 is TGTGCCAGCAGCGCGGGGGGACTGTGGACAGATACGCAGTATTTT.

This chain uses TRBV27 with TRBJ2-2, with 12 bases identical to TRBD2. The V gene end was trimmed by 2 bases and the J gene end by 6 bases; junction bases not matched to a gene: 1. Germline V CDR1 and CDR2: MNHEY, SMNVEV (reference sequence). The CDR3 runs to 15 residues. The CDR3 DNA reads TGTGCCAGCAGTTTACTAGCGGGGGGGGCCGGGGAGCTGTTTTTT. This gives the protein CASSLLAGGAGELFF.

V usage is TRBV6-2 or TRBV6-3 and J usage is TRBJ2-4; D not certain. Trimming stripped 4 bases from V and 9 bases from J, with 7 bases between. CDR1 is MNHEY and CDR2 is SVGEGT in the germline V gene. The CDR3 covers 11 residues. The CDR3 protein is CASSSGLIQYF. CDR3 in DNA: TGTGCCAGCAGTTCGGGTCTCATTCAGTACTTC.

The V gene is TRBV29-1, the J gene TRBJ1-4, with D perhaps TRBD1 (6 bases). Per germline, CDR1 SQVTM and CDR2 ANQGSEA. Trimming stripped 4 bases from V and 7 bases from J, with 13 bases between. This CDR3 is built from 13 residues. Here the CDR3 DNA reads TGCAGCGTTGCCGGACAGCAAGGTGAAAAACTGTTTTTT. It codes for CSVAGQQGEKLFF.

This chain joins TRBV7-9 and TRBJ2-5; perhaps TRBD1 as D (5 bases). Germline V gene lookup returns CDR1 SEHNR and CDR2 FQNEAQ (reference sequence). The CDR3 sequence is 15 residues long. V gave up 1 base and J gave up 1 base, with 10 bases separating them. CDR3 region: CASSLGPGSQETQYF. CDR3 DNA sequence: TGTGCCAGCAGCTTAGGCCCAGGGTCCCAAGAGACCCAGTACTTC. The variable domain in full, completed from reference TRBV7-9 and TRBJ2-5, reads DTGVSQNPRHKITKRGQNVTFRCDPISEHNRLYWYRQTLGQGPEFLTYFQNEAQLEKSRLLSDRFSAERPKGSFSTLEIQRTEQGDSAMYLCASSLGPGSQETQYFGPGTRLLVL.

This clone appeared a few times. The CDR3 DNA sequence: TGTGCCAGCTCATCGGGACAGCTCGCAGCTAAAGAGACCCAGTACTTC. This codes for CASSSGQLAAKETQYF. This sequence joins TRBV18 and TRBJ2-5, with TRBD1 matching over 7 bases. Germline loops: CDR1 KGHSH, CDR2 LQKENI. This CDR3 has 16 residues. The V segment lost 5 bases and the J segment 3 bases; nucleotides outside the gene matches: 12.

This rearrangement joins TRBV3-1 (or the pseudogene TRBV3-2) to TRBJ2-1; 9 positions match TRBD2. There are 18 residues in the CDR3. With 1 base clipped from V and 4 bases from J, the junction kept 11 bases outside the gene matches. Germline-derived CDR1 and CDR2 are LGHDT and YNNKEL (reference sequence). DNA of the CDR3: TGTGCCAGCAGCCAAGGTCAAGGGCGACTAGCGGTTTACAATGAGCAGTTCTTC. Amino acids: CASSQGQGRLAVYNEQFF.

This chain uses TRBV7-6 with TRBJ2-5, with 12 bases that match TRBD2. The CDR3 extends over 14 amino acids. Looked up from germline, CDR1 is SGHVS and CDR2 is FNYEAQ. V was clipped by 6 bases and J by 5 bases; unmatched bases: 4. CDR3 nucleotide sequence: TGTGCCAGCAGAACTAGCGGGGGGTCGGAGACCCAGTACTTC. Encoded protein: CASRTSGGSETQYF.

The chain is built from TRBV5-1 and TRBJ2-1; TRBD2 agrees at 11 bases. Germline values: CDR1 SGHRS, CDR2 YFSETQ. After removal of 1 base from V and 6 bases from J, the junction contained 9 bases not matched to a gene. The CDR3 loop spans 17 amino acids. The CDR3 here is CASSLTTTSGGTNEQFF. In nucleotides, the CDR3 is TGCGCCAGCAGCTTGACAACCACTAGCGGGGGAACCAATGAGCAGTTCTTC.

J is TRBJ1-2 and V is TRBV3-1 (or the pseudogene TRBV3-2); D not resolved. Germline CDR1 reads LGHDT; CDR2 reads YNNKEL (reference sequence). This CDR3 contains 14 residues. Between the trimmed V and J ends, which lost 0 bases and 4 bases, there was a span of 9 bases. The CDR3 protein is CASSQDLVGYGYTF. The CDR3 nucleotides are TGTGCCAGCAGCCAAGATTTGGTCGGCTATGGCTACACCTTC.